This T cell receptor (beta chain) comes out of a study of spatial heterogeneity in lung cancer. Study results and caveats: Follow-up blood showed ubiquitous expanded tumor TCRs less than blood at resection did.

Ten or more counts support this clonotype. Antigen unknown. Described time point: sample taken at primary tumor resection. There were some 76 donors, all of them untreated patients with early-stage non-small cell lung cancer. Deletions cut 5 bases from V and 2 bases from J, with 16 bases between. Germline assignment: CDR1 SQVTM and CDR2 ANQGSEA. The CDR3 contains 15 residues. TCRdb passed the 5' RACE reads through MiXCR, listing each CDR3 protein once. The table records more than 65,000 distinct CDR3 sequences, about 7.8% of them present only once. The source is a male donor with early-stage non-small cell lung cancer. The input for sequencing was PBMCs, taken at surgery. The rearrangement uses TRBV29-1 and TRBJ1-5; D is unclear. The CDR3 is CSVSDGLLGNQPQHF. As DNA, the CDR3 is TGCAGCGTTTCCGACGGTCTCCTAGGCAATCAGCCCCAGCATTTT.